Below are 31 T cell receptor beta chains sequenced from a single sample in a study of cytomegalovirus exposure and HLA in healthy donors. Use of 60 Vbeta and 13 Jbeta primers characterized the PCR. The data were produced by immunoSEQ multiplex PCR, yet TCRdb's version contains in-frame clones alone and is incomplete. Of 80,000 to 95,000 clones in the sample, approximately 71% were seen once. Material for sequencing was PBMCs. The origin of the receptors is a woman aged 18-35 years in good health and CMV-seropositive.

This clone was counted a few times. The chain's CDR3 is CASSLGSAQGVYGYTF. Written as DNA, the CDR3 is TGTGCCAGCAGCTTAGGGTCCGCACAGGGTGTCTATGGCTACACCTTC. The chain is built from TRBV7-9 and TRBJ1-2; maybe TRBD1 (6 bases). Per the germline V gene, CDR1 is SEHNR and CDR2 is FQNEAQ (reference sequence). The CDR3 has 16 residues. Trimming removed 1 base at V and 4 bases at J, with 16 bases between. The full variable domain, completed using reference TRBV7-9 and TRBJ1-2, is DTGVSQNPRHKITKRGQNVTFRCDPISEHNRLYWYRQTLGQGPEFLTYFQNEAQLEKSRLLSDRFSAERPKGSFSTLEIQRTEQGDSAMYLCASSLGSAQGVYGYTFGSGTRLTVV.

Concerning this clone: Relative to the germline gene, one junction end is altered; a read error may explain this. This chain links TRBV2 with TRBJ1-3; 7 bases are a match to TRBD1. The length of the CDR3 is 15 residues. Germline CDR1 reads SNHLY; CDR2 reads FYNNEI. CDR3 amino acids: CASREAGTVGNTIYF. The CDR3 region has the DNA TGTGCCAGCAGGGAAGCCGGGACAGTCGGAAACACCATATATTTT.

This chain links TRBV7-8 with TRBJ2-5; TRBD2 aligns across 7 bases. The end of the DNA fits TRBJ2-7 better, so the J call may be wrong. CDR1 and CDR2 from the germline V gene are SGHVS and FQNEAQ. The CDR3 consists of 15 residues. The CDR3 bases are TGTGCCAGCAGCCCGCGAGCTAGCGGTACCTACGAGCAGTACTTC. Its translation: CASSPRASGTYEQYF.

V and J are TRBV7-9 and TRBJ1-2; D gene uncertain. The V and J ends lost 0 bases and 4 bases respectively, with 15 bases between them. Germline V gene data show CDR1 as SEHNR and CDR2 as FQNEAQ (reference sequence). This CDR3 is built from 16 residues. CDR3 amino acids: CASSLARDLPPYGYTF. The CDR3 DNA reads as TGTGCCAGCAGCTTAGCGCGGGATTTACCCCCCTATGGCTACACCTTC.

The rearrangement joins TRBV2 to TRBJ2-1; TRBD2 aligns across 7 bases. Germline assignment: CDR1 SNHLY and CDR2 FYNNEI. Germline trimming cut 2 bases from V and 5 bases from J; bases unmatched to any gene: 6. The CDR3 covers 15 residues. Here the CDR3 DNA reads TGTGCCAGCAGTGAATGGCGGGAGAACAACAATGAGCAGTTCTTC. Encoded protein: CASSEWRENNNEQFF.

CDR3 bases: TGTGCCAGCTCACCACCATCACAGGGGAGGACTGAAGCTTTCTTT. It is translated as CASSPPSQGRTEAFF. This chain joins TRBV18 and TRBJ1-1, with 7 bases that match TRBD1. The ends lost 0 bases at V and 5 bases at J; junction bases unmatched: 6. This CDR3 is 15 amino acids long. CDR1 KGHSH and CDR2 LQKENI come from the germline V gene.

This clone was picked up a small number of times. This rearrangement joins TRBV7-9 to TRBJ1-4, with no clear D. The germline CDR1 and CDR2 sequences are SEHNR and FQNEAQ (reference sequence). The ends were cut back, 6 bases at V and 0 bases at J, with 8 bases in the middle. The length of the CDR3 is 14 residues. CDR3 nucleotide sequence: TGTGCCAGCAGTGAGGGTGCAACTAATGAAAAACTGTTTTTT. Protein: CASSEGATNEKLFF.

This clone was recorded once. The chain employs TRBV13 and TRBJ1-4; TRBD1 matches 10 bases. V was clipped by 3 bases and J by 4 bases; unmatched bases: 8. CDR1 and CDR2 (germline): PRHDT, FYEKMQ (reference sequence). The CDR3 spans 17 residues. Here the CDR3 reads CASSFRTGGLINEKLFF. The CDR3 DNA follows: TGTGCCAGCAGCTTCCGGACAGGGGGACTGATTAATGAAAAACTGTTTTTT.

The V call is TRBV5-4, the J call TRBJ2-2; possible D gene TRBD2, 6 bases. Germline values: CDR1 SGHNT, CDR2 YYREEE (reference sequence). The V gene lost 7 bases and the J gene lost 4 bases, with 17 bases spanning the gap. This CDR3 region has 15 residues. The CDR3 region has the DNA TGTGCCAGCTGGAAGGGGCGGGAAAGCACCGGGGAGCTGTTTTTT. Its protein is CASWKGRESTGELFF.

The chain couples TRBV19 to TRBJ1-2; 8 bases align to TRBD1. The germline CDR1 and CDR2 sequences are LNHDA and SQIVND (reference sequence). This CDR3 comprises 15 residues. Trimming cost V 7 bases and J 6 bases; bases outside gene matches: 13. CDR3 DNA sequence: TGTGCCAGTAAGGGGGCCGGACAGGGAAGCGATGGCTACACCTTC. Translation gives CASKGAGQGSDGYTF.

The chain links TRBV29-1 to TRBJ1-2; unclear D gene. Germline V gene data show CDR1 as SQVTM and CDR2 as ANQGSEA. There are 12 residues in the CDR3. V shed 3 bases and J shed 4 bases, with 9 bases lying between them. The CDR3 sequence: CSVEGSPYGYTF. The CDR3 nucleotides read TGCAGCGTTGAGGGCAGTCCCTATGGCTACACCTTC.

This chain joins TRBV19 and TRBJ2-2, with TRBD1 as a possible D gene (5 bases). The CDR3 is 17 residues long. From germline, CDR1 is LNHDA and CDR2 SQIVND (reference sequence). Trimming shortened V by 5 bases and J by 0 bases, and 16 bases separated the two germline ends. The CDR3 sequence: CASSPQGYPANTGELFF. The CDR3 DNA follows: TGTGCCAGTAGTCCTCAGGGTTACCCAGCGAACACCGGGGAGCTGTTTTTT.

The chain recombines TRBV7-2 with TRBJ2-2; TRBD1 might be the D (5 bases). The CDR3 extends over 16 amino acids. The ends were cut back, 2 bases at V and 1 base at J, with 11 bases in the middle. Germline V gene data show CDR1 as SGHTA and CDR2 as FQGNSA. The CDR3 reads CASSLLGTGNTGELFF. The CDR3 DNA is TGTGCCAGCAGCTTACTGGGAACAGGGAACACCGGGGAGCTGTTTTTT.

V gene TRBV4-2 combines with J gene TRBJ1-3; 9 bases are a match to TRBD1. CDR1 LGHNA and CDR2 YNFKEQ come from the germline V gene. The CDR3 is 19 amino acids. Trimming cost V 4 bases and J 5 bases; bases outside gene matches: 18. The CDR3 DNA follows: TGTGCCAGCAGCCTCGATCGCGCGGCCGGGACAGGGAGGAGAAACACCATATATTTT. Translated: CASSLDRAAGTGRRNTIYF.

This chain links TRBV7-6 with TRBJ2-7; 8 bases match TRBD1. In germline, CDR1 is SGHVS, CDR2 FNYEAQ. Losses at the gene ends were 4 bases for V and 5 bases for J; bases not matched to a gene: 10. The CDR3 length is 15 residues. The CDR3: CASSSRDRTYHEQYF. The CDR3 coding sequence is TGTGCCAGCAGCTCCCGGGACAGGACCTATCACGAGCAGTACTTC.

This clone has just a few counts. The chain carries TRBV6-1 and TRBJ2-6; 7 positions match TRBD1. The V segment lost 4 bases and the J segment 15 bases; nucleotides outside the gene matches: 12. CDR3 size: 14 residues. In germline, CDR1 is MNHNS, CDR2 SASEGT. The CDR3: CASSGGDSAADLTF. The CDR3 nucleotides read TGTGCCAGCAGTGGAGGGGACAGTGCCGCTGACCTGACTTTC.

The chain is built from TRBV9 and TRBJ2-1, with D unresolved. Germline CDR1 reads SGDLS; CDR2 reads YYNGEE. V shed 0 bases and J shed 1 base, with 8 bases lying between them. This CDR3 is 15 amino acids long. The CDR3 bases are TGTGCCAGCAGCGTAGAGCTTCTATCCTACAATGAGCAGTTCTTC. Its translation is CASSVELLSYNEQFF.

This clone was counted between two and nine times. The chain carries TRBV9 and TRBJ1-4; D unresolved. The CDR3 spans 14 residues. Trimming cost V 4 bases and J 6 bases, with 13 bases left between them. From germline, CDR1 is SGDLS and CDR2 YYNGEE. The CDR3 spells CASSHNPTDEKLFF. The CDR3 bases are TGTGCCAGCAGCCATAACCCCACAGATGAAAAACTGTTTTTT.

The J gene is TRBJ2-1, the V gene TRBV7-2, with 11 bases lining up with TRBD2. The CDR3 length is 15 residues. Germline CDR1 SGHTA, CDR2 FQGNSA. V gave up 2 bases and J gave up 5 bases; unmatched junction bases: 2. The CDR3 DNA follows: TGTGCCAGCAGCTTAAGACTAGCGGGGCACAATGAGCAGTTCTTC. It specifies CASSLRLAGHNEQFF.

The gene calls are TRBV19 and TRBJ2-3; 7 bases match TRBD2. CDR3 size: 13 residues. CDR1 is LNHDA and CDR2 is SQIVND in the germline V gene (reference sequence). Germline trimming cut 10 bases from V and 2 bases from J; bases unmatched to any gene: 6. The CDR3 protein is CATAGRFTDTQYF. Written as DNA, the CDR3 is TGTGCCACAGCCGGGAGGTTCACAGATACGCAGTATTTT.

The rearrangement joins TRBV4-3 to TRBJ2-7, with 7 bases that match TRBD1. The V segment lost 0 bases and the J segment 4 bases; nucleotides outside the gene matches: 6. Per germline, CDR1 LGHNA and CDR2 YSLEER. This CDR3 spans 15 amino acids. CDR3 region: CASSQDRGTAYEQYF. The CDR3 DNA follows: TGCGCCAGCAGCCAAGATAGGGGGACAGCATACGAGCAGTACTTC.

This chain joins TRBV6-1 and TRBJ1-5; D is undetermined. This CDR3 is built from 16 residues. Trimming cost V 1 base and J 6 bases, with 16 bases left between them. Germline V gene data show CDR1 as MNHNS and CDR2 as SASEGT. CDR3 loop: CASSEGSVNSGQPQHF. Written as DNA, the CDR3 is TGTGCCAGCAGTGAAGGGTCGGTTAATAGCGGTCAGCCCCAGCATTTT.

The chain links TRBV6-1 to TRBJ2-7, with 7 bases lining up with TRBD1. This CDR3 has 17 amino acids. Unmatched junction bases numbered 18, after V lost 3 bases and J lost 7 bases. Germline V gene sequence: CDR1 MNHNS, CDR2 SASEGT. The CDR3 sequence: CASSEVWVNRGPLEQYF. The CDR3 nucleotides read TGTGCCAGCAGTGAGGTGTGGGTGAACAGGGGCCCATTGGAGCAGTACTTC.

This rearrangement joins TRBV29-1 to TRBJ2-7, with 12 bases identical to TRBD1. In germline, CDR1 is SQVTM, CDR2 ANQGSEA. V shed 6 bases, J shed 4 bases, and the junction held 10 bases outside the gene matches. The CDR3 extends over 15 amino acids. The CDR3, as DNA: TGCAGCGTCTCTTACGGGACAGGGGGCGGGTACGAGCAGTACTTC. It specifies CSVSYGTGGGYEQYF.

The gene calls are TRBV21-1 and TRBJ2-7; the listed D gene, TRBD2, was not tested against the DNA. TRBV21-1 is a recognized pseudogene. This CDR3 region has 10 residues. This CDR3 reads CASTTLEQYF. The CDR3 DNA is TGTGCCAGCACTACCCTGGAGCAGTACTTC.

A word on this clone: This sample also contains other DNA sequences that code for the same CDR3. V gene TRBV9 combines with J gene TRBJ1-1; no clear D gene. Germline CDR1 is SGDLS and CDR2 is YYNGEE. Trimming removed 0 bases from V and 4 bases from J, with 7 bases in between. CDR3 length: 13 amino acids. CDR3: CASSVATGTEAFF. DNA of the CDR3: TGTGCCAGCAGCGTAGCGACGGGCACTGAAGCTTTCTTT.

This chain links TRBV6-5 with TRBJ1-6; 7 bases align to TRBD1. CDR3 length equals 15 residues. V was pared by 5 bases and J by 10 bases, with 11 bases of the junction left unmatched. CDR1 is MNHEY and CDR2 is SVGAGI in the germline V gene. The CDR3 here is CASSRWGQTGSPLHF. The CDR3 coding sequence is TGTGCCAGCAGTCGCTGGGGACAGACCGGGTCACCCCTCCACTTT.

The chain uses TRBV2 and TRBJ2-3, with 8 bases that match TRBD1. The germline gives CDR1 SNHLY, CDR2 FYNNEI. Germline trimming cut 2 bases from V and 6 bases from J; bases unmatched to any gene: 7. The CDR3 totals 15 residues. The CDR3 DNA is TGTGCCAGCAGTGAAAGAAGACAGGGGATGGATACGCAGTATTTT. Translated: CASSERRQGMDTQYF.

This chain joins TRBV5-8 and TRBJ1-3; D is undetermined. The V gene lost 0 bases and the J gene lost 2 bases, with 12 bases spanning the gap. The CDR3 extends over 16 amino acids. Germline V gene lookup returns CDR1 SGHTS and CDR2 YDEGEE. The CDR3 loop is CASSLGQATAGNTIYF. CDR3 nucleotides: TGTGCCAGCAGCTTGGGGCAGGCGACGGCTGGAAACACCATATATTTT.

This clone was counted once. The rearrangement links TRBV7-2 to TRBJ1-1; no clear D. The ends were cut back, 0 bases at V and 3 bases at J, with 11 bases in the middle. CDR3 length equals 15 residues. The V gene's germline CDR1 is SGHTA and CDR2 FQGNSA. The CDR3 DNA follows: TGTGCCAGCAGCTTAGCCAGCGGTCGGTACACTGAAGCTTTCTTT. Residues: CASSLASGRYTEAFF.

The rearrangement uses TRBV27 and TRBJ1-2; TRBD1 aligns across 8 bases. There are 15 residues in the CDR3. Trimming cost V 6 bases and J 2 bases; bases outside gene matches: 8. Germline assignment: CDR1 MNHEY and CDR2 SMNVEV (reference sequence). CDR3 in amino acids: CASRRGRTGNYGYTF. DNA of the CDR3: TGTGCCAGCAGGAGGGGGAGGACAGGGAACTATGGCTACACCTTC.